These T cell receptor beta chains were read from a single sample in a study of high-grade serous ovarian cancer treatment subgroups. Libraries were prepared by immunoSEQ multiplex PCR; TCRdb keeps only in-frame clonotypes and omits some of them. This table holds about 40,000 clones, about 80% found once. The sample was tumor tissue. The origin of the receptors is a human donor with high-grade serous ovarian cancer. Both conserved end residues are part of each CDR3. D genes are given only for firm matches. Clone size is given for some rows only: seen once, a few or many times, or a class if the clone is expanded.

d_gene: NA
abundance: NA
v_gene: TRBV5-1
j_gene: TRBJ1-4
CDR3aa: CASSSDGGGANEKLFF
CDR3nt: TGCGCCAGCAGCTCGGACGGCGGTGGGGCTAATGAAAAACTGTTTTTT

d_gene: TRBD1
abundance: NA
v_gene: TRBV19
j_gene: TRBJ2-7
CDR3aa: CASSRTGSSYEQYF
CDR3nt: TGTGCCAGTAGTCGGACAGGGAGCTCCTACGAGCAGTACTTC

d_gene: NA
abundance: NA
v_gene: TRBV19
j_gene: TRBJ2-2
CDR3aa: CASTSWTGTGELFF
CDR3nt: TGTGCCAGTACTTCGTGGACGGGGACGGGGGAGCTGTTTTTT

d_gene: NA
abundance: NA
v_gene: TRBV7-9
j_gene: TRBJ2-2
CDR3aa: CASSPTGELFF
CDR3nt: TGTGCCAGCAGCCCTACCGGGGAGCTGTTTTTT

d_gene: NA
abundance: NA
v_gene: TRBV10-3
j_gene: TRBJ2-7
CDR3aa: CAISESARAGCYEQYF
CDR3nt: TGTGCCATCAGTGAGTCGGCCCGGGCAGGGTGCTACGAGCAGTACTTC

d_gene: NA
abundance: NA
v_gene: TRBV2
j_gene: TRBJ2-7
CDR3aa: CASSELPGTEQYF
CDR3nt: TGTGCCAGCAGTGAACTGCCAGGGACCGAGCAGTACTTC

d_gene: TRBD1
abundance: NA
v_gene: TRBV5-6
j_gene: TRBJ2-5
CDR3aa: CASTTPYRGAREVQYF
CDR3nt: TGTGCCAGCACAACTCCTTACAGGGGGGCAAGGGAAGTCCAGTACTTC

d_gene: TRBD1
abundance: NA
v_gene: TRBV7-9
j_gene: TRBJ2-2
CDR3aa: CASSPDRGIGGELFF
CDR3nt: TGTGCCAGCAGCCCGGACAGGGGGATAGGCGGGGAGCTGTTTTTT

d_gene: NA
abundance: NA
v_gene: TRBV15
j_gene: TRBJ2-2
CDR3aa: CATSRDLVWGANTGELFF
CDR3nt: TGTGCCACCAGCAGAGATTTGGTGTGGGGCGCGAACACCGGGGAGCTGTTTTTT

d_gene: TRBD2
abundance: NA
v_gene: TRBV7-8
j_gene: TRBJ2-3
CDR3aa: CASSPAGGLAGVGDTQYF
CDR3nt: TGTGCCAGCAGCCCTGCTGGAGGACTAGCGGGAGTGGGGGATACGCAGTATTTT

d_gene: TRBD1
abundance: NA
v_gene: TRBV7-9
j_gene: TRBJ2-7
CDR3aa: CASSLQGALDEQYF
CDR3nt: TGTGCCAGCAGCCTACAGGGGGCTCTTGACGAGCAGTACTTC

d_gene: NA
abundance: NA
v_gene: TRBV11-2
j_gene: TRBJ1-1
CDR3aa: CASSLVAGPNTEAFF
CDR3nt: TGTGCCAGCAGCTTAGTGGCGGGGCCGAACACTGAAGCTTTCTTT

d_gene: TRBD1
abundance: NA
v_gene: TRBV4-2
j_gene: TRBJ1-5
CDR3aa: CASSQEAGQGDQPQHF
CDR3nt: TGTGCCAGCAGCCAAGAAGCCGGACAGGGAGATCAGCCCCAGCATTTT

d_gene: NA
abundance: NA
v_gene: TRBV11-3
j_gene: TRBJ2-5
CDR3aa: CASSPRREETQYF
CDR3nt: TGTGCCAGCAGCCCCAGACGGGAGGAGACCCAGTACTTC

d_gene: TRBD1
abundance: NA
v_gene: TRBV25-1
j_gene: TRBJ2-5
CDR3aa: CASSELAGGQETQYF
CDR3nt: TGTGCCAGCAGTGAACTGGCAGGGGGTCAAGAGACCCAGTACTTC

d_gene: NA
abundance: NA
v_gene: TRBV18
j_gene: TRBJ2-2
CDR3aa: CASSPRTSNTGELFF
CDR3nt: TGTGCCAGCTCACCAAGGACCTCGAACACCGGGGAGCTGTTTTTT

d_gene: NA
abundance: NA
v_gene: TRBV28
j_gene: TRBJ2-7
CDR3aa: CASRRRVSYEQYF
CDR3nt: TGTGCCAGCAGGCGGAGGGTTTCCTACGAGCAGTACTTC

d_gene: NA
abundance: NA
v_gene: TRBV4-1
j_gene: TRBJ2-2
CDR3aa: CASSQESRYPGELFF
CDR3nt: TGCGCCAGCAGCCAAGAGTCTCGCTATCCCGGGGAGCTGTTTTTT

d_gene: NA
abundance: NA
v_gene: TRBV7-6
j_gene: TRBJ1-3
CDR3aa: CASSAKIPGSGNTIYF
CDR3nt: TGTGCCAGCAGCGCGAAAATCCCGGGCTCTGGAAACACCATATATTTT

d_gene: NA
abundance: NA
v_gene: TRBV18
j_gene: TRBJ1-1
CDR3aa: CASSPGDRGTEAFF
CDR3nt: TGTGCCAGCTCACCGGGGGACCGGGGCACTGAAGCTTTCTTT

d_gene: NA
abundance: NA
v_gene: TRBV28
j_gene: TRBJ2-7
CDR3aa: CASSPTGGGQTYEQYF
CDR3nt: TGTGCCAGCAGTCCAACTGGCGGGGGCCAGACCTACGAGCAGTACTTC

d_gene: TRBD1
abundance: NA
v_gene: TRBV6-5
j_gene: TRBJ1-2
CDR3aa: CASSLTGDYGYTF
CDR3nt: TGTGCCAGCAGTTTGACAGGGGACTATGGCTACACCTTC

d_gene: NA
abundance: NA
v_gene: TRBV9
j_gene: TRBJ2-7
CDR3aa: CASSPGLSYEQYF
CDR3nt: TGTGCCAGCTCCCCCGGATTGTCCTACGAGCAGTACTTC

d_gene: TRBD1
abundance: NA
v_gene: TRBV5-8
j_gene: TRBJ2-1
CDR3aa: CASSLPGQGRNEQFF
CDR3nt: TGTGCCAGCAGCCTACCGGGACAGGGCCGTAATGAGCAGTTCTTC

d_gene: NA
abundance: NA
v_gene: TRBV6-5
j_gene: TRBJ1-2
CDR3aa: CASSYSPANYGYTF
CDR3nt: TGTGCCAGCAGTTACTCGCCGGCTAACTATGGCTACACCTTC

d_gene: NA
abundance: few
v_gene: TRBV28
j_gene: TRBJ1-1
CDR3aa: CASSFFAEAFF
CDR3nt: TGTGCCAGCAGTTTTTTCGCTGAAGCTTTCTTT

d_gene: TRBD2
abundance: NA
v_gene: TRBV5-1
j_gene: TRBJ2-4
CDR3aa: CASSQGEGLAKNIQYF
CDR3nt: TGCGCCAGCAGCCAAGGGGAGGGGCTAGCCAAAAACATTCAGTACTTC

d_gene: NA
abundance: NA
v_gene: TRBV28
j_gene: TRBJ2-1
CDR3aa: CATNRPSYNEQFF
CDR3nt: TGTGCCACCAATAGGCCCTCCTACAATGAGCAGTTCTTC

d_gene: NA
abundance: NA
v_gene: TRBV5-6
j_gene: TRBJ1-1
CDR3aa: CASSLVKLRARTEAFF
CDR3nt: TGTGCCAGCAGCTTGGTAAAGTTGCGGGCGCGGACTGAAGCTTTCTTT

d_gene: NA
abundance: NA
v_gene: TRBV19
j_gene: TRBJ2-7
CDR3aa: CASSIGGLGLNEQYF
CDR3nt: TGTGCCAGTAGTATAGGTGGTTTGGGCCTAAACGAGCAGTACTTC

d_gene: TRBD1
abundance: once
v_gene: TRBV29-1
j_gene: TRBJ2-7
CDR3aa: CSVGQGVDYEQYF
CDR3nt: TGCAGCGTCGGACAGGGGGTGGACTACGAGCAGTACTTC

d_gene: TRBD2
abundance: NA
v_gene: TRBV11-2
j_gene: TRBJ2-2
CDR3aa: CASSMGLPRTGELFF
CDR3nt: TGTGCCAGCAGCATGGGACTACCCAGGACCGGGGAGCTGTTTTTT

d_gene: NA
abundance: few
v_gene: TRBV7-2
j_gene: TRBJ2-7
CDR3aa: CASSQGGRGEQYF
CDR3nt: TGTGCCAGCAGCCAGGGCGGTAGGGGCGAGCAGTACTTC

d_gene: TRBD2
abundance: NA
v_gene: TRBV4-1
j_gene: TRBJ2-1
CDR3aa: CASSQDSPGLAGANEQFF
CDR3nt: TGCGCCAGCAGCCAAGATTCGCCGGGACTAGCGGGAGCCAATGAGCAGTTCTTC

d_gene: NA
abundance: NA
v_gene: TRBV7-2
j_gene: TRBJ2-2
CDR3aa: CASRRIPGELFF
CDR3nt: TGTGCCAGCAGAAGGATACCGGGGGAGCTGTTTTTT

d_gene: NA
abundance: once
v_gene: TRBV7-6
j_gene: TRBJ2-7
CDR3aa: CASQRQANYEQYF
CDR3nt: TGTGCCAGCCAGAGACAGGCTAACTACGAGCAGTACTTC

d_gene: NA
abundance: NA
v_gene: TRBV19
j_gene: TRBJ1-1
CDR3aa: CASSEDTLNTEAFF
CDR3nt: TGTGCCAGTAGTGAGGACACCTTGAACACTGAAGCTTTCTTT

d_gene: TRBD1
abundance: few
v_gene: TRBV7-9
j_gene: TRBJ1-2
CDR3aa: CASLKAQTGSYGYTF
CDR3nt: TGTGCCAGCTTAAAAGCTCAGACAGGGTCTTATGGCTACACCTTC

d_gene: NA
abundance: NA
v_gene: TRBV27
j_gene: TRBJ2-2
CDR3aa: CASKGSGTITGELFF
CDR3nt: TGTGCCAGCAAGGGTTCCGGGACAATCACCGGGGAGCTGTTTTTT